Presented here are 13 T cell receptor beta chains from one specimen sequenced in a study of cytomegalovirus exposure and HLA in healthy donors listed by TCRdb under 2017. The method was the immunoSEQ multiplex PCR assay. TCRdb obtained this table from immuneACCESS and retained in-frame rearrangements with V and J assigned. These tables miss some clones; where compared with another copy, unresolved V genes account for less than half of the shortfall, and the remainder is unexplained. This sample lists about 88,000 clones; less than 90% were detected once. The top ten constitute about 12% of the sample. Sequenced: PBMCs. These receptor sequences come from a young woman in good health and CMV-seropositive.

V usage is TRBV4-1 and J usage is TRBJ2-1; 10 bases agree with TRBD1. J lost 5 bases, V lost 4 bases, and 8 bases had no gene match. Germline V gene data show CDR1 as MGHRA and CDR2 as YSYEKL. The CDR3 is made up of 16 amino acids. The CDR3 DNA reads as TGCGCCAGCAGCCCTCCGGGGGACAGGGGAAACAATGAGCAGTTCTTC. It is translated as CASSPPGDRGNNEQFF.

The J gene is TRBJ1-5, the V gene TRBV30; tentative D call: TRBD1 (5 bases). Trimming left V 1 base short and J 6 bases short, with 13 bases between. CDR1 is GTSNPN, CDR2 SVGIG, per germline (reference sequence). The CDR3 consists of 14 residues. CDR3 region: CAWSDRMIGQPQHF. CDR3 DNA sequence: TGTGCCTGGAGTGACAGGATGATCGGTCAGCCCCAGCATTTT.

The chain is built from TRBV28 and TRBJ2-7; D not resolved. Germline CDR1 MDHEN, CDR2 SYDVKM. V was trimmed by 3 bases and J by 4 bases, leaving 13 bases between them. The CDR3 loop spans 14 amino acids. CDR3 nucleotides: TGTGCCAGCAGTTTCCCGCAGTTCAGGTACGAGCAGTACTTC. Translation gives CASSFPQFRYEQYF.

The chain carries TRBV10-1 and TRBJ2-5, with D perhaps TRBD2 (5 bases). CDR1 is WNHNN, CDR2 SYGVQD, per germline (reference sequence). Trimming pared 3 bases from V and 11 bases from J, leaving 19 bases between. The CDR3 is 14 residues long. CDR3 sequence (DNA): TGCGCCAGCAGTGACTCCGATCTTAGCTGGGAGCAGTACTTC. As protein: CASSDSDLSWEQYF.

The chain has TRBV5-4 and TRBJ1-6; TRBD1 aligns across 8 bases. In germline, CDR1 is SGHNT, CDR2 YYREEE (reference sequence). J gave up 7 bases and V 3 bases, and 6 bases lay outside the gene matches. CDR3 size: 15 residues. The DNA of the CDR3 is TGTGCCAGCAGCTCCCGGGACAGGCTCAATTCACCCCTCCACTTT. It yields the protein CASSSRDRLNSPLHF.

This CDR3 reads CASSQDRRGGQVSEQFF. As DNA, the CDR3 is TGCGCCAGCAGCCAAGATCGGAGGGGAGGACAGGTTAGTGAGCAGTTCTTC. This chain joins TRBV4-3 and TRBJ2-1; the D gene is possibly TRBD1 (7 bases). Per germline, CDR1 LGHNA and CDR2 YSLEER. The germline V and J ends were trimmed by 0 bases and 9 bases, with 21 bases remaining between them. This CDR3 has 17 amino acids.

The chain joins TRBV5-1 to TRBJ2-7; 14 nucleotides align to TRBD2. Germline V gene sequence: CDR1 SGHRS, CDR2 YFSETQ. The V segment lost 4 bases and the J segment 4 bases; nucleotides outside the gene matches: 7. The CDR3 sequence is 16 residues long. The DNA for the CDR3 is TGCGCCAGCAGCCCGACGACTAGCGGGGGGGCTTACGAGCAGTACTTC. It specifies CASSPTTSGGAYEQYF.

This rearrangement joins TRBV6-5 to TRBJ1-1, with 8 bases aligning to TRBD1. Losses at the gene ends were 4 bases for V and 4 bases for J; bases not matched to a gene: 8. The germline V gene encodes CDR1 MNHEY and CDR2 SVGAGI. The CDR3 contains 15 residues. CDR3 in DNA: TGTGCCAGCAGTTCTCCAGGGGGCTCGAGCACTGAAGCTTTCTTT. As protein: CASSSPGGSSTEAFF.

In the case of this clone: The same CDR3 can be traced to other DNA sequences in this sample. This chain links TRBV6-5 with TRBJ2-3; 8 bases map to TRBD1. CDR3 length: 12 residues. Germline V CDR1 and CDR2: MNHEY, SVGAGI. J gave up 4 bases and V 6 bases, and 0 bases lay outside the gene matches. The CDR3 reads CASRTGADTQYF. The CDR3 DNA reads TGTGCCAGCAGGACAGGGGCAGATACGCAGTATTTT.

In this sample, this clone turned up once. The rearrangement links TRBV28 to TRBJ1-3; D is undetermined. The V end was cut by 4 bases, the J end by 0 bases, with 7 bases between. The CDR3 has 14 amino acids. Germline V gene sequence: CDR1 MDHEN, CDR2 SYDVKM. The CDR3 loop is CASSSPVSGNTIYF. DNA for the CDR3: TGTGCCAGCAGTTCTCCCGTCTCTGGAAACACCATATATTTT.

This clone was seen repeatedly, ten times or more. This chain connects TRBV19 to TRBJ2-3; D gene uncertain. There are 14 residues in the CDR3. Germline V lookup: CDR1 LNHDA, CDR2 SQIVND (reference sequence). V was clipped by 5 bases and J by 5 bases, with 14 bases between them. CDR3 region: CASSSGTSGDTQYF. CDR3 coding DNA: TGTGCCAGTAGTTCCGGTACCTCGGGAGATACGCAGTATTTT.

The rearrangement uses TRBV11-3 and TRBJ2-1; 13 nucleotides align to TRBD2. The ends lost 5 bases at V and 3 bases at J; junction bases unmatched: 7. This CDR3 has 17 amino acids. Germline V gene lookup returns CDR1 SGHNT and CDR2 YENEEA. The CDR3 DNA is TGTGCCAGCAGCCTCGGGGGACTAGCGGGGCTCTACAATGAGCAGTTCTTC. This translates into CASSLGGLAGLYNEQFF.

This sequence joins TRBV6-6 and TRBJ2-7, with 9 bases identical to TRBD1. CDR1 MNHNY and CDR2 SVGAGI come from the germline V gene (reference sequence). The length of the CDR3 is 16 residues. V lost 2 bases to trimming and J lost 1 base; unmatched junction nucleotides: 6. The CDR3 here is CASSYHGTGKSYEQYF. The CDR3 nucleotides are TGTGCCAGCAGTTACCACGGGACAGGGAAGTCCTACGAGCAGTACTTC.